These 28 T cell receptor beta chains were sequenced from one sample in a study of OX40 agonist ivuxolimab in advanced cancers. Assay: immunoSEQ multiplex PCR; the TCRdb copy retains only in-frame clones and omits some. The table shows approximately 100,000 clones, with 90% occurring only once. The material sequenced was CD4+ or CD8+ T cells sorted from blood, taken in a trial of the OX40 agonist ivuxolimab. The origin of the receptors is an adult with an advanced solid tumor such as melanoma, head and neck, liver or kidney cancer.

The CDR3 bases are TGCGCCAGCAGCTTGGCCCCTAGGAAGCTAGATACGCAGTATTTT. This translates into CASSLAPRKLDTQYF. The chain links TRBV5-1 to TRBJ2-3; D call uncertain. V lost 0 bases, J lost 5 bases, and 13 bases lay in between. Germline assignment: CDR1 SGHRS and CDR2 YFSETQ. The CDR3 covers 15 residues.

The J gene is TRBJ2-2, the V gene TRBV5-8; D uncertain. V was trimmed by 6 bases and J by 7 bases, leaving 16 bases between them. The CDR3 runs 14 residues. Germline-derived CDR1 and CDR2 are SGHTS and YDEGEE. In nucleotides, the CDR3 is TGTGCCAGCATTGGACGGCCTAATGACGGGGAGCTGTTTTTT. It yields the protein CASIGRPNDGELFF.

The J gene is TRBJ1-2, the V gene TRBV4-1, with TRBD1 identical over 7 bases. Trimming cost V 2 bases and J 7 bases; bases outside gene matches: 4. Germline loops: CDR1 MGHRA, CDR2 YSYEKL. The CDR3 length is 13 residues. The CDR3 loop is CASSQIGQAGYTF. The CDR3 nucleotides are TGCGCCAGCAGCCAAATAGGACAGGCTGGCTACACCTTC.

The CDR3 protein is CASSVRVTNEQFF. The CDR3 nucleotides read TGTGCCAGCAGCGTAAGGGTTACCAATGAGCAGTTCTTC. This rearrangement joins TRBV9 to TRBJ2-1; the D is unclear. The CDR3 has 13 amino acids. Between the trimmed V and J ends, which lost 1 base and 6 bases, there was a span of 8 bases. CDR1 SGDLS and CDR2 YYNGEE come from the germline V gene.

This clone was seen only once. The V call is TRBV4-1, the J call TRBJ1-1, with 9 bases matching TRBD1. The CDR3 spans 15 residues. J was trimmed by 3 bases and V by 4 bases; bases with no gene match: 6. The V gene's germline CDR1 is MGHRA and CDR2 YSYEKL. The CDR3 sequence is CASSRTQGADTEAFF. The CDR3 DNA reads TGCGCCAGCAGCCGAACACAGGGGGCCGACACTGAAGCTTTCTTT.

The DNA for the CDR3 is TGTGCCAGCAGTCCCAGACGGTCGAACTATGGCTACACCTTC. Translated, it gives CASSPRRSNYGYTF. V is TRBV27 and J is TRBJ1-2; no firm D call. This CDR3 contains 14 residues. Trimming pared 5 bases from V and 2 bases from J, leaving 12 bases between. The germline gives CDR1 MNHEY, CDR2 SMNVEV (reference sequence).

The chain carries TRBV7-3 and TRBJ2-2; 10 bases are a match to TRBD2. The J segment lost 1 base and the V segment lost 5 bases, leaving 1 base of the junction unmatched. CDR1 and CDR2 from the germline V gene are SGHTA and FQGTGA. The CDR3 is 15 amino acids. The CDR3: CASSRTSGNTGELFF. CDR3 nucleotide sequence: TGTGCCAGCAGCCGGACTAGCGGGAACACCGGGGAGCTGTTTTTT.

This chain joins TRBV7-9 and TRBJ2-1; D remains ambiguous. The CDR3 runs 16 residues. Germline assignment: CDR1 SEHNR and CDR2 FQNEAQ (reference sequence). V shed 0 bases and J shed 4 bases, with 13 bases lying between them. CDR3 DNA sequence: TGTGCCAGCAGCTTAGCGACTCCCCGAAGGTACAATGAGCAGTTCTTC. Translating gives CASSLATPRRYNEQFF. The variable domain in full, completed from reference TRBV7-9 and TRBJ2-1, reads DTGVSQNPRHKITKRGQNVTFRCDPISEHNRLYWYRQTLGQGPEFLTYFQNEAQLEKSRLLSDRFSAERPKGSFSTLEIQRTEQGDSAMYLCASSLATPRRYNEQFFGPGTRLTVL.

The chain links TRBV7-8 to TRBJ1-5; TRBD1 matches 8 bases. This CDR3 spans 15 amino acids. Trimming took 2 bases from V and 12 from J; bases not matched to a gene: 12. Looked up from germline, CDR1 is SGHVS and CDR2 is FQNEAQ. This chain's CDR3 is CASSLQGAEKGLQHF. CDR3 DNA: TGTGCCAGCAGCTTACAGGGGGCTGAGAAAGGGCTCCAGCATTTT. The full variable domain, in which reference TRBV7-8 and TRBJ1-5 provide the parts outside the CDR3, is GAGVSQSPRYKVAKRGQDVALRCDPISGHVSLFWYQQALGQGPEFLTYFQNEAQLDKSGLPSDRFFAERPEGSVSTLKIQRTQQEDSAVYLCASSLQGAEKGLQHFGDGTRLSIL.

The rearrangement joins TRBV6-6 to TRBJ2-1; 14 bases match TRBD2. V lost 2 bases, J lost 6 bases, and 3 bases stayed unmatched. Germline loops: CDR1 MNHNY, CDR2 SVGAGI (reference sequence). The CDR3 totals 16 residues. The DNA of the CDR3 is TGTGCCAGCAGTTACACGGGACTAGCGGGAGCCAATGAGCAGTTCTTC. This encodes CASSYTGLAGANEQFF.

This chain connects TRBV19 to TRBJ2-7; D gene uncertain. Trimming left V 3 bases short and J 0 bases short, with 15 bases between. Germline V gives CDR1 LNHDA, CDR2 SQIVND (reference sequence). The length of the CDR3 is 16 residues. The CDR3 region has the DNA TGTGCCAGTAGTATCAATAAAGGGTCGAGCTCCTACGAGCAGTACTTC. It specifies CASSINKGSSSYEQYF. The variable domain in full, with the rest retrieved from reference TRBV19 and TRBJ2-7, is DGGITQSPKYLFRKEGQNVTLSCEQNLNHDAMYWYRQDPGQGLRLIYYSQIVNDFQKGDIAEGYSVSREKKESFPLTVTSAQKNPTAFYLCASSINKGSSSYEQYFGPGTRLTVT.

The chain employs TRBV6-1 and TRBJ2-1, with 10 positions matching TRBD2. The V gene end was trimmed by 5 bases and the J gene end by 7 bases; junction bases not matched to a gene: 8. The CDR3 length is 15 residues. Germline values: CDR1 MNHNS, CDR2 SASEGT. CDR3 coding DNA: TGTGCCAGCAGTCTACTAGCGGGATCGAGTAATGAGCAGTTCTTC. It encodes CASSLLAGSSNEQFF.

The DNA for the CDR3 is TGTGCCAGCAGCATTGGACTAGCGGGAGGGTACGAGCAGTACTTC. It codes for CASSIGLAGGYEQYF. The chain couples TRBV11-1 to TRBJ2-7; 15 bases fit TRBD2. The length of the CDR3 is 15 residues. V shed 5 bases, J shed 4 bases, and the junction held 3 bases outside the gene matches. Germline lookup yields CDR1 SGHAT and CDR2 FQDESV (reference sequence).

The gene calls are TRBV5-5 and TRBJ1-4; 8 nucleotides line up with TRBD1. V trimming: 3 bases; J trimming: 7 bases; junction bases outside the gene matches: 5. This CDR3 is 14 amino acids long. Per the germline V gene, CDR1 is SGHKS and CDR2 is YYEKEE (reference sequence). The CDR3, as DNA: TGTGCCAGCAGCTATACAGGGGGAGGTGAAAAACTGTTTTTT. This sequence encodes CASSYTGGGEKLFF.

This clone was picked up a small number of times. The CDR3 DNA reads as TGTGCCAGTAGTCAGAAAAACGACAACTATGGCTACACCTTC. It translates to CASSQKNDNYGYTF. V is TRBV19 and J is TRBJ1-2; D remains unclear. CDR1 is LNHDA, CDR2 SQIVND, per germline (reference sequence). Trimming took off 5 bases at V and 2 bases at J, with 12 bases between the two ends. The CDR3 loop spans 14 amino acids.

CDR3 nucleotides: TGTGCCAGCAGCAGCCGAGACAGGGGGGATACGCAGTATTTT. Protein product: CASSSRDRGDTQYF. J is TRBJ2-3 and V is TRBV7-3, with 9 bases aligning to TRBD1. J was trimmed by 6 bases and V by 5 bases; bases with no gene match: 6. This CDR3 spans 14 amino acids. The germline V gene encodes CDR1 SGHTA and CDR2 FQGTGA.

The V call is TRBV6-5, the J call TRBJ2-3, with 9 bases matching TRBD2. The CDR3 length is 14 residues. Germline assignment: CDR1 MNHEY and CDR2 SVGAGI. V was clipped by 8 bases and J by 7 bases; unmatched bases: 10. This CDR3 is CASALAGMGNTQYF. The CDR3 region has the DNA TGTGCCAGCGCCCTAGCGGGAATGGGGAATACGCAGTATTTT.

V gene TRBV30 combines with J gene TRBJ2-2; D perhaps matches TRBD2 (5 bases). The CDR3 contains 14 residues. Trimming pared 5 bases from V and 3 bases from J, leaving 13 bases between. The germline V gene has CDR1 GTSNPN and CDR2 SVGIG (reference sequence). The CDR3 DNA follows: TGTGCCTGGTCCGCGAGGCGGGACACCGGGGAGCTGTTTTTT. It encodes CAWSARRDTGELFF.

V and J are TRBV10-3 and TRBJ1-2; D is unresolved. The CDR3 spans 13 residues. Trimming cost V 10 bases and J 2 bases, with 14 bases left between them. Germline assignment: CDR1 ENHRY and CDR2 SYGVKD. The CDR3 protein is CATASGLNYGYTF. The CDR3, as DNA: TGTGCCACGGCTAGTGGCCTCAACTATGGCTACACCTTC.

This clone has just one count. The rearrangement joins TRBV6-5 to TRBJ2-7; no definite D call. Trimming stripped 7 bases from V and 0 bases from J, with 13 bases between. The CDR3 runs to 14 residues. Germline V gene lookup returns CDR1 MNHEY and CDR2 SVGAGI. Written as DNA, the CDR3 is TGTGCCAGCACCAATAGGGCAGGCTCCTACGAGCAGTACTTC. Protein sequence: CASTNRAGSYEQYF.

The rearrangement links TRBV4-3 to TRBJ2-2, with a possible D match to TRBD2 (5 bases). The V gene's germline CDR1 is LGHNA and CDR2 YSLEER. The V gene lost 3 bases and the J gene lost 1 base, with 12 bases spanning the gap. This CDR3 region has 16 residues. The CDR3 DNA sequence: TGCGCCAGCAGCCATAATTTGGGGAGGAACACCGGGGAGCTGTTTTTT. Protein sequence: CASSHNLGRNTGELFF.

The rearrangement links TRBV2 to TRBJ1-1; D unresolved. There are 12 residues in the CDR3. V shed 8 bases and J shed 5 bases, with 12 bases lying between them. Germline assignment: CDR1 SNHLY and CDR2 FYNNEI. CDR3 region: CASLVGFTEAFF. The CDR3, as DNA: TGTGCCAGCTTGGTGGGGTTTACTGAAGCTTTCTTT.

This chain joins TRBV7-2 and TRBJ1-1; 7 nucleotides align to TRBD1. The CDR3 loop spans 15 amino acids. With 3 bases clipped from V and 4 bases from J, the junction kept 8 bases outside the gene matches. CDR1 and CDR2 from the germline V gene are SGHTA and FQGNSA. CDR3 in amino acids: CASSFPFSGGTEAFF. The CDR3 DNA is TGTGCCAGCAGCTTCCCCTTCTCAGGGGGCACTGAAGCTTTCTTT. The variable domain in full, completed from reference TRBV7-2 and TRBJ1-1, reads GAGVSQSPSNKVTEKGKDVELRCDPISGHTALYWYRQSLGQGLEFLIYFQGNSAPDKSGLPSDRFSAERTGGSVSTLTIQRTQQEDSAVYLCASSFPFSGGTEAFFGQGTRLTVV.

The rearrangement joins TRBV7-2 to TRBJ2-7, with D unclear. CDR3 size: 14 residues. V was clipped by 0 bases and J by 5 bases, with 11 bases between them. Germline loops: CDR1 SGHTA, CDR2 FQGNSA. The CDR3 region is CASSLAYDIHEQYF. CDR3 bases: TGTGCCAGCAGCTTAGCGTATGACATCCACGAGCAGTACTTC.

The CDR3 loop reads CASSYRAKVDGELFF. DNA for the CDR3: TGTGCCAGCAGTTATCGAGCCAAGGTCGACGGGGAGCTGTTTTTT. The chain is built from TRBV6-6 and TRBJ2-2; D ambiguous. Trimming cost V 3 bases and J 7 bases, with 15 bases left between them. CDR1 and CDR2 (germline): MNHNY, SVGAGI (reference sequence). This CDR3 is built from 15 residues.

This chain uses TRBV19 with TRBJ2-4; D remains ambiguous. V shed 3 bases and J shed 6 bases, with 15 bases lying between them. Germline-derived CDR1 and CDR2 are LNHDA and SQIVND (reference sequence). The CDR3 extends over 15 amino acids. The CDR3 DNA is TGTGCCAGTAGTATCGCTGGAGTCGGCGGAAACATTCAGTACTTC. This translates into CASSIAGVGGNIQYF.

This clone turned up a few times. The chain links TRBV5-1 to TRBJ2-3, with D possibly being TRBD1 (6 bases). Trimming took off 0 bases at V and 12 bases at J, with 17 bases between the two ends. The CDR3 has 14 amino acids. Germline V gene lookup returns CDR1 SGHRS and CDR2 YFSETQ. The CDR3 nucleotides are TGCGCCAGCAGCTTGGCCAAGGGAGAACAGGGACAGTATTTT. Translated: CASSLAKGEQGQYF.

The V call is TRBV4-2, the J call TRBJ2-1; D not resolved. V was pared by 0 bases and J by 6 bases, with 9 bases between. Per the germline V gene, CDR1 is LGHNA and CDR2 is YNFKEQ. The CDR3 consists of 14 residues. DNA of the CDR3: TGTGCCAGCAGCCAAGATTCGCTCCTCAATGAGCAGTTCTTC. Protein: CASSQDSLLNEQFF.